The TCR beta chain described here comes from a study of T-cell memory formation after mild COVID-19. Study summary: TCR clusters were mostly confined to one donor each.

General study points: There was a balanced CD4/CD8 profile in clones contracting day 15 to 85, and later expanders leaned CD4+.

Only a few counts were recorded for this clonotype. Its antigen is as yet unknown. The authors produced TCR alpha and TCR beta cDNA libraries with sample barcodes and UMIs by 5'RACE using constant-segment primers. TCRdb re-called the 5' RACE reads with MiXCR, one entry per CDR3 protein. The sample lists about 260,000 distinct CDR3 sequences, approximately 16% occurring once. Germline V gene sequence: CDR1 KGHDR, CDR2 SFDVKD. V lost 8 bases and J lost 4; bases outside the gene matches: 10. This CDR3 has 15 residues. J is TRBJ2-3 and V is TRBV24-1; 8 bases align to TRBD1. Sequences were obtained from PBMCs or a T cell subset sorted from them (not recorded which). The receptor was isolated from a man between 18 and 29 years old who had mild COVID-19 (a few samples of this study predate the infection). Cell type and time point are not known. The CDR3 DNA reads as TGTGCCACCATCTTCGGACAGGGTCTTTCAGATACGCAGTATTTT. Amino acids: CATIFGQGLSDTQYF.